The rows below give T cell receptor beta chains drawn from one sample of a study of blood T cell repertoires in COVID-19. Produced via immunoSEQ multiplex PCR; TCRdb's table is partial and in-frame only. This sample yields around 50,000 clones, of which approximately 88% are seen a single time; about 3.5% belongs to the top ten. The sample consisted of peripheral blood. Receptors originate from a human donor in a cohort sampled during active COVID-19. Both conserved end residues are part of each CDR3. The order of the fields is J gene, D gene, clone size, V gene, CDR3 protein, CDR3 DNA. The D gene is left open where the match is weak. Size tells how often a clone was seen (once, few, many) or the class of an expanded clone, and some rows leave it out.

j_call: TRBJ2-5
d_call: TRBD1
clone_size: -
v_call: TRBV6-5
cdr3_aa: CASRSDRGLGAQYF
cdr3_nt: TGTGCCAGCAGGTCCGACAGGGGGCTCGGCGCCCAGTACTTC

j_call: TRBJ1-1
d_call: -
clone_size: -
v_call: TRBV6-5
cdr3_aa: CASGGKTALLTEAFF
cdr3_nt: TGTGCCAGCGGGGGGAAAACAGCCCTCCTTACTGAAGCTTTCTTT

j_call: TRBJ2-1
d_call: -
clone_size: -
v_call: TRBV4-1
cdr3_aa: CASSQDYAVEQFF
cdr3_nt: TGCGCCAGCAGCCAAGATTACGCAGTCGAGCAGTTCTTC

j_call: TRBJ1-5
d_call: TRBD1
clone_size: -
v_call: TRBV6-2/TRBV6-3
cdr3_aa: CASSADRDYQPQHF
cdr3_nt: TGTGCCAGCAGTGCCGACAGGGATTATCAGCCCCAGCATTTT

j_call: TRBJ2-2
d_call: TRBD1
clone_size: -
v_call: TRBV4-3
cdr3_aa: CASSQAYRGVAGELFF
cdr3_nt: TGCGCCAGCAGCCAAGCGTACAGGGGAGTTGCCGGGGAGCTGTTTTTT

j_call: TRBJ1-2
d_call: -
clone_size: -
v_call: TRBV7-2
cdr3_aa: CASSSRDTQPYGYTF
cdr3_nt: TGTGCCAGCAGCTCCCGGGACACCCAACCCTATGGCTACACCTTC

j_call: TRBJ2-2
d_call: -
clone_size: -
v_call: TRBV5-1
cdr3_aa: CASSQGGRDSGELFF
cdr3_nt: TGCGCCAGCAGCCAAGGCGGGCGGGATTCCGGGGAGCTGTTTTTT

j_call: TRBJ2-7
d_call: TRBD1
clone_size: few
v_call: TRBV18
cdr3_aa: CASSPRGQGFHEQYF
cdr3_nt: TGTGCCAGCTCACCACGAGGACAGGGGTTCCACGAGCAGTACTTC

j_call: TRBJ1-1
d_call: -
clone_size: once
v_call: TRBV5-4
cdr3_aa: CASSLELAGRGAFF
cdr3_nt: TGTGCCAGCAGCTTGGAGCTTGCGGGGCGGGGAGCTTTCTTT

j_call: TRBJ2-7
d_call: TRBD2
clone_size: -
v_call: TRBV4-1
cdr3_aa: CASSHLAAPLILGEQYF
cdr3_nt: TGCGCCAGCAGCCACCTAGCGGCCCCTCTTATACTAGGCGAGCAGTACTTC

j_call: TRBJ2-1
d_call: TRBD1
clone_size: few
v_call: TRBV27
cdr3_aa: CASNGQGQYNEQFF
cdr3_nt: TGTGCCAGCAATGGACAGGGGCAATACAATGAGCAGTTCTTC

j_call: TRBJ1-1
d_call: -
clone_size: -
v_call: TRBV5-1
cdr3_aa: CASRGRTNTEAFF
cdr3_nt: TGCGCCAGCCGAGGGAGGACGAACACTGAAGCTTTCTTT

j_call: TRBJ2-7
d_call: -
clone_size: -
v_call: TRBV6-5
cdr3_aa: CASSWSQGSYEQYF
cdr3_nt: TGTGCCAGCAGTTGGTCACAGGGAAGTTACGAGCAGTACTTC

j_call: TRBJ1-2
d_call: TRBD1
clone_size: -
v_call: TRBV7-8
cdr3_aa: CASSLGRTGTGYGYTF
cdr3_nt: TGTGCCAGCAGCTTAGGCAGGACAGGAACAGGGTATGGCTACACCTTC

j_call: TRBJ2-3
d_call: -
clone_size: -
v_call: TRBV6-5
cdr3_aa: CASSYTRSLTTDTQYF
cdr3_nt: TGTGCCAGCAGTTACACCCGTTCCCTAACCACAGATACGCAGTATTTT

j_call: TRBJ1-1
d_call: -
clone_size: -
v_call: TRBV5-8
cdr3_aa: CASSPLTATPNTEAFF
cdr3_nt: TGTGCCAGCAGCCCTTTGACTGCCACCCCGAACACTGAAGCTTTCTTT

j_call: TRBJ2-5
d_call: -
clone_size: -
v_call: TRBV7-3
cdr3_aa: CASSPVGTRGTQYF
cdr3_nt: TGTGCCAGCAGCCCCGTCGGGACTCGGGGGACCCAGTACTTC

j_call: TRBJ1-1
d_call: -
clone_size: -
v_call: TRBV18
cdr3_aa: CASSPREKGTEAFF
cdr3_nt: TGTGCCAGCTCACCCCGGGAGAAGGGCACTGAAGCTTTCTTT

j_call: TRBJ2-7
d_call: -
clone_size: -
v_call: TRBV25-1
cdr3_aa: CASSGRGAGTYEQYF
cdr3_nt: TGTGCCAGCAGTGGTCGGGGGGCTGGGACCTACGAGCAGTACTTC

j_call: TRBJ2-7
d_call: TRBD1
clone_size: once
v_call: TRBV29-1
cdr3_aa: CSVETGGSYEQYF
cdr3_nt: TGCAGCGTTGAGACAGGGGGCTCCTACGAGCAGTACTTC

j_call: TRBJ2-7
d_call: -
clone_size: -
v_call: TRBV18
cdr3_aa: CASSPGTHRYEQYF
cdr3_nt: TGTGCCAGCTCACCCGGGACACACAGATACGAGCAGTACTTC

j_call: TRBJ1-1
d_call: TRBD1
clone_size: -
v_call: TRBV2
cdr3_aa: CASAGTVNTEAFF
cdr3_nt: TGTGCCAGCGCCGGGACAGTGAACACTGAAGCTTTCTTT

j_call: TRBJ2-2
d_call: -
clone_size: -
v_call: TRBV5-5
cdr3_aa: CASSLEPVENTGELFF
cdr3_nt: TGTGCCAGCAGCTTGGAACCGGTTGAGAACACCGGGGAGCTGTTTTTT

j_call: TRBJ2-7
d_call: TRBD1
clone_size: -
v_call: TRBV10-3
cdr3_aa: CAISDPPGTVSYEQYF
cdr3_nt: TGTGCCATCAGTGACCCCCCCGGGACAGTCTCCTACGAGCAGTACTTC

j_call: TRBJ1-2
d_call: TRBD1
clone_size: -
v_call: TRBV2
cdr3_aa: CASSPRDRVSPYGYTF
cdr3_nt: TGTGCCAGCAGCCCGAGGGACAGGGTGTCTCCTTATGGCTACACCTTC

j_call: TRBJ2-3
d_call: TRBD1
clone_size: -
v_call: TRBV5-8
cdr3_aa: CAIGTGRTDTQYF
cdr3_nt: TGTGCCATCGGGACAGGGCGGACAGATACGCAGTATTTT

j_call: TRBJ2-7
d_call: TRBD1
clone_size: -
v_call: TRBV6-5
cdr3_aa: CASSIDRERGEQYF
cdr3_nt: TGTGCCAGCAGTATAGACAGGGAGCGAGGCGAGCAGTACTTC

j_call: TRBJ2-2
d_call: TRBD2
clone_size: -
v_call: TRBV2
cdr3_aa: CASNRLGTSGSGELFF
cdr3_nt: TGTGCCAGCAACCGACTAGGGACTAGCGGGTCCGGGGAGCTGTTTTTT

j_call: TRBJ1-4
d_call: -
clone_size: -
v_call: TRBV5-6
cdr3_aa: CASSPTGSTNEKLFF
cdr3_nt: TGTGCCAGCAGCCCTACAGGGTCAACTAATGAAAAACTGTTTTTT

j_call: TRBJ2-5
d_call: TRBD1
clone_size: -
v_call: TRBV6-2/TRBV6-3
cdr3_aa: CASSPPGTGFETQYF
cdr3_nt: TGTGCCAGCAGCCCCCCCGGGACAGGGTTTGAGACCCAGTACTTC

j_call: TRBJ1-2
d_call: -
clone_size: -
v_call: TRBV2
cdr3_aa: CASRNTDFGHGYTF
cdr3_nt: TGTGCCAGCAGAAACACAGATTTTGGCCATGGCTACACCTTC

j_call: TRBJ2-1
d_call: TRBD2
clone_size: -
v_call: TRBV14
cdr3_aa: CASSQDWVAGVREQFF
cdr3_nt: TGTGCCAGCAGCCAAGATTGGGTAGCGGGAGTTCGTGAGCAGTTCTTC

j_call: TRBJ2-1
d_call: TRBD1
clone_size: -
v_call: TRBV4-1
cdr3_aa: CASRPSPGTGKYNEQFF
cdr3_nt: TGCGCCAGCAGACCCTCACCCGGGACAGGGAAATACAATGAGCAGTTCTTC

j_call: TRBJ2-2
d_call: -
clone_size: -
v_call: TRBV19
cdr3_aa: CASSIDSRAGELFF
cdr3_nt: TGTGCCAGTAGTATAGATTCCAGGGCCGGGGAGCTGTTTTTT

j_call: TRBJ1-2
d_call: -
clone_size: -
v_call: TRBV6-6
cdr3_aa: CASTRDSFYGYTF
cdr3_nt: TGTGCCAGCACTCGAGACAGTTTTTATGGCTACACCTTC

j_call: TRBJ2-5
d_call: -
clone_size: -
v_call: TRBV5-5
cdr3_aa: CASTLGGPGTQYF
cdr3_nt: TGTGCCAGCACCCTGGGCGGGCCGGGGACCCAGTACTTC

j_call: TRBJ2-2
d_call: -
clone_size: -
v_call: TRBV30
cdr3_aa: CAWTANRGAGELFF
cdr3_nt: TGTGCCTGGACGGCCAATCGGGGTGCCGGGGAGCTGTTTTTT

j_call: TRBJ1-1
d_call: -
clone_size: -
v_call: TRBV12-3/TRBV12-4
cdr3_aa: CASSFWALAGAFF
cdr3_nt: TGTGCCAGCAGTTTTTGGGCTCTGGCTGGGGCTTTCTTT

j_call: TRBJ1-5
d_call: -
clone_size: -
v_call: TRBV19
cdr3_aa: CASSIVVQSNQPQHF
cdr3_nt: TGTGCCAGTAGTATAGTGGTACAGAGCAATCAGCCCCAGCATTTT

j_call: TRBJ2-1
d_call: -
clone_size: -
v_call: TRBV12-5
cdr3_aa: CASGSGGRNEQFF
cdr3_nt: TGTGCTAGTGGTTCCGGGGGGCGCAATGAGCAGTTCTTC

j_call: TRBJ2-2
d_call: TRBD1
clone_size: -
v_call: TRBV2
cdr3_aa: CAGGGQGVTGELFF
cdr3_nt: TGTGCCGGAGGAGGACAGGGGGTCACCGGGGAGCTGTTTTTT

j_call: TRBJ1-5
d_call: -
clone_size: few
v_call: TRBV5-6
cdr3_aa: CASRGGASNQPQHF
cdr3_nt: TGTGCCAGCAGAGGTGGGGCAAGCAATCAGCCCCAGCATTTT

j_call: TRBJ1-6
d_call: -
clone_size: -
v_call: TRBV6-2/TRBV6-3
cdr3_aa: CASSLRVGYNSPLHF
cdr3_nt: TGTGCCAGCAGCCTACGGGTCGGCTATAATTCACCCCTCCACTTT

j_call: TRBJ1-3
d_call: -
clone_size: -
v_call: TRBV19
cdr3_aa: CASSSSGESGNTIYF
cdr3_nt: TGTGCCAGTAGTTCCTCAGGGGAATCTGGAAACACCATATATTTT

j_call: TRBJ2-5
d_call: -
clone_size: -
v_call: TRBV30
cdr3_aa: CAWSVHGGQETQYF
cdr3_nt: TGTGCCTGGAGTGTACACGGAGGCCAAGAGACCCAGTACTTC

j_call: TRBJ2-4
d_call: -
clone_size: -
v_call: TRBV2
cdr3_aa: CASSATQAMRNIQYF
cdr3_nt: TGTGCCAGCAGTGCCACACAGGCTATGAGAAACATTCAGTACTTC

j_call: TRBJ1-1
d_call: -
clone_size: -
v_call: TRBV19
cdr3_aa: CASSEQKNTEAFF
cdr3_nt: TGTGCCAGTAGCGAACAAAAGAACACTGAAGCTTTCTTT

j_call: TRBJ2-7
d_call: -
clone_size: -
v_call: TRBV12-3/TRBV12-4
cdr3_aa: CASRNSGVTEQYF
cdr3_nt: TGTGCCAGTAGAAATAGCGGAGTGACCGAGCAGTACTTC

j_call: TRBJ2-6
d_call: -
clone_size: -
v_call: TRBV9
cdr3_aa: CASSVARSTGLGANVLTF
cdr3_nt: TGTGCCAGCAGCGTAGCCAGGAGCACAGGGCTTGGGGCCAACGTCCTGACTTTC

j_call: TRBJ1-2
d_call: -
clone_size: -
v_call: TRBV5-6
cdr3_aa: CASSSWIRSGRQNYGYTF
cdr3_nt: TGTGCCAGCAGCTCTTGGATAAGATCCGGGAGGCAGAACTATGGCTACACCTTC

j_call: TRBJ1-3
d_call: -
clone_size: once
v_call: TRBV18
cdr3_aa: CASSPLLGARGNTIYF
cdr3_nt: TGTGCCAGCTCACCCCTATTGGGGGCGCGGGGAAACACCATATATTTT

j_call: TRBJ2-3
d_call: TRBD2
clone_size: few
v_call: TRBV2
cdr3_aa: CASVQRERGTDTQYF
cdr3_nt: TGTGCCAGCGTTCAGCGGGAGAGGGGAACAGATACGCAGTATTTT

j_call: TRBJ2-7
d_call: TRBD2
clone_size: -
v_call: TRBV7-2
cdr3_aa: CASSWIAGDAYEQYF
cdr3_nt: TGTGCCAGCAGCTGGATAGCGGGAGACGCTTACGAGCAGTACTTC

j_call: TRBJ2-1
d_call: -
clone_size: -
v_call: TRBV3-1/TRBV3-2
cdr3_aa: CASSLVSGAFNEQFF
cdr3_nt: TGTGCCAGCAGCCTGGTTAGCGGCGCTTTTAATGAGCAGTTCTTC

j_call: TRBJ2-5
d_call: TRBD2
clone_size: -
v_call: TRBV7-8
cdr3_aa: CASSTRGTSGYETQYF
cdr3_nt: TGTGCCAGCAGCACCCGGGGGACTAGCGGGTACGAGACCCAGTACTTC

j_call: TRBJ2-5
d_call: TRBD1
clone_size: -
v_call: TRBV7-8
cdr3_aa: CASSFRRTGPGETQYF
cdr3_nt: TGTGCCAGCAGCTTCAGGCGGACAGGACCGGGAGAGACCCAGTACTTC

j_call: TRBJ2-2
d_call: -
clone_size: -
v_call: TRBV18
cdr3_aa: CASSPLGAVNTGELFF
cdr3_nt: TGTGCCAGCTCACCACTAGGGGCAGTGAACACCGGGGAGCTGTTTTTT

j_call: TRBJ2-1
d_call: TRBD2
clone_size: once
v_call: TRBV29-1
cdr3_aa: CSVETSGGGSEQFF
cdr3_nt: TGCAGCGTTGAGACTAGCGGGGGGGGAAGTGAGCAGTTCTTC

j_call: TRBJ1-2
d_call: TRBD1
clone_size: -
v_call: TRBV25-1
cdr3_aa: CASSSGQAAGYTF
cdr3_nt: TGTGCCAGCAGTTCCGGACAGGCCGCCGGCTACACCTTC

j_call: TRBJ2-1
d_call: TRBD2
clone_size: -
v_call: TRBV19
cdr3_aa: CASSYLGLAGHNEQFF
cdr3_nt: TGTGCCAGTAGTTACCTAGGACTAGCGGGGCACAATGAGCAGTTCTTC